This T cell receptor beta chain was found in a study of T cell responses to AZD1222 COVID-19 vaccine. Study-wide results and limits: The study found Spike-specific TCR breadth and depth rose after two AZD1222 doses. At baseline, just five to seven AZD1222 recipients tested seropositive. Spike as a whole was targeted by vaccine-associated CD4 TCRs, dominant at 160-218 and 743-854.

Notes on this clone: Its antigen is still unknown.

Germline V gene data show CDR1 as LNHDA and CDR2 as SQIVND (reference sequence). V lost 2 bases to trimming and J lost 6 bases, with 20 bases between them. The CDR3 is 17 amino acids. Clones were read by immunoSEQ multiplex PCR, and TCRdb kept only the in-frame ones, dropping some. The profile shows about 60,000 clones, about 83% of them singletons. The J gene is TRBJ1-5, the V gene TRBV19, with D possibly matching TRBD1 (5 bases). This specimen consisted of peripheral blood, obtained 28 days after the second AZD1222 dose. The receptor's source is an adult who received the AZD1222 COVID-19 vaccine. This CDR3 reads CASSISGETGGIQPQHF. As DNA, the CDR3 is TGTGCCAGTAGTATAAGCGGCGAGACTGGGGGAATTCAGCCCCAGCATTTT.